The subject of this entry is one T cell receptor beta chain. The data stem from a study of Tregs in tolerant kidney transplant recipients. Related graft donors supplied nonmyeloablative bone marrow transplants, and mixed chimerism was transient. Germline-derived CDR1 and CDR2 are SGHNT and YYREEE (reference sequence). Trimming removed 0 bases from V and 2 bases from J, with 15 bases in between. CDR3 length equals 16 residues. Data came from immunoSEQ multiplex PCR; TCRdb stores just in-frame clones and leaves some out. The repertoire holds roughly 52,000 clones, approximately 90% seen once, with around 15% in the top ten.

The source material was CD8+ T cells from blood (PBMCs), sampled 24 months after the transplant. V gene TRBV5-4 combines with J gene TRBJ2-7; TRBD1 might be the D (6 bases). The clonotype comes from a human patient who received a combined kidney and bone marrow transplant. Some of the T cells may derive from the graft donor. CDR3 nucleotides: TGTGCCAGCAGCTTGGGTTCTGGGGGCATGACCTACGAGCAGTACTTC. This sequence encodes CASSLGSGGMTYEQYF.